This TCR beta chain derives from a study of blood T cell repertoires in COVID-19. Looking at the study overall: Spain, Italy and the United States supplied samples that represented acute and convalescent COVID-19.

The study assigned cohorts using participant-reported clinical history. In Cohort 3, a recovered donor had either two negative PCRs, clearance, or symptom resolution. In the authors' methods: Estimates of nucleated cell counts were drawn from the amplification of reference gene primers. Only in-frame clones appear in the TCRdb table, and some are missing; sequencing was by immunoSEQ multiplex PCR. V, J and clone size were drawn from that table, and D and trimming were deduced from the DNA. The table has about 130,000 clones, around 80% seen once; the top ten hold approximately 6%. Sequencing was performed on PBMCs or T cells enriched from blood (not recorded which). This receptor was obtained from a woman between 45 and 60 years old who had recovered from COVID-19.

The CDR3 DNA follows: TGTGCCAGAGTCTCTAAGAGCGGGGGGGCCGGAGATACGCAGTATTTT. Protein: CARVSKSGGAGDTQYF. This chain links TRBV27 with TRBJ2-3; 10 nucleotides align to TRBD2. The J segment lost 5 bases and the V segment lost 9 bases, leaving 14 bases of the junction unmatched. Germline V gives CDR1 MNHEY, CDR2 SMNVEV (reference sequence). The CDR3 runs to 16 residues.